These 6 T cell receptor beta chains were sequenced from one sample in a study of T cell clonotyping in hematopoietic cell transplantation. The protocol was immunoSEQ multiplex PCR, while the TCRdb copy is restricted to in-frame clones and leaves out a portion. The table has approximately 70,000 clones, around 94% seen once; the top ten hold under 2%. Sequenced: peripheral blood mononuclear cells. All receptors derive from a man between 45 and 60 years old in good health. Some clones in this sample may be carry-over from other donors' samples.

V gene TRBV5-6 combines with J gene TRBJ1-2, with 9 bases that match TRBD1. CDR1 SGHDT and CDR2 YYEEEE come from the germline V gene. The CDR3 extends over 14 amino acids. V trimming: 4 bases; J trimming: 7 bases; junction bases outside the gene matches: 8. The CDR3 region is CASSGRDRAGGYTF. The CDR3 DNA sequence: TGTGCCAGCAGCGGAAGGGACAGGGCTGGTGGCTACACCTTC.

The gene calls are TRBV11-2 and TRBJ1-5; 8 bases fit TRBD1. Germline CDR1 and CDR2: SGHAT and FQNNGV. The CDR3 loop spans 15 amino acids. V was clipped by 1 base and J by 6 bases; unmatched bases: 5. The CDR3 reads CASSLAAGGSQPQHF. CDR3 in DNA: TGTGCCAGCAGCTTAGCTGCAGGGGGCAGTCAGCCCCAGCATTTT.

V usage is TRBV5-1 and J usage is TRBJ2-5; tentative D call: TRBD1 (5 bases). The CDR3 runs 14 residues. CDR1 and CDR2 from the germline V gene are SGHRS and YFSETQ. V was clipped by 0 bases and J by 3 bases, with 9 bases between them. The CDR3 DNA is TGCGCCAGCAGCTTGGAGGGCAGGGAAGAGACCCAGTACTTC. As protein: CASSLEGREETQYF.

This clone has just one count. This chain joins TRBV21-1 and TRBJ1-1. TRBV21-1 is labeled a pseudogene. The CDR3 runs to 13 residues. The CDR3 loop is CASSKGCGAEAFF. The DNA of the CDR3 is TGTGCCAGCAGCAAAGGGTGCGGGGCTGAAGCTTTCTTT.

The chain is built from TRBV9 and TRBJ1-1, with no clear D. Germline V gene lookup returns CDR1 SGDLS and CDR2 YYNGEE. The V end lost 0 bases, the J end lost 1 base, and 4 bases lay between the germline ends. The CDR3 is made up of 13 amino acids. The CDR3: CASSVATNTEAFF. CDR3 sequence (DNA): TGTGCCAGCAGCGTAGCTACGAACACTGAAGCTTTCTTT.

This chain links TRBV5-1 with TRBJ1-6; TRBD1 matches at 8 bases. V lost 0 bases, J lost 9 bases, and 5 bases stayed unmatched. The CDR3 is 15 amino acids. Germline CDR1 is SGHRS and CDR2 is YFSETQ. CDR3 in amino acids: CASSLGQGASSPLHF. The CDR3 region has the DNA TGCGCCAGCAGCTTGGGGCAGGGGGCAAGTTCACCCCTCCACTTT.